The source of this T cell receptor beta chain is a study of blood T cell repertoires in COVID-19. Study at large: COVID-19 samples collected from the United States, Italy and Spain covered acute and convalescent phases.

The germline gives CDR1 SGHRS, CDR2 YFSETQ. J gave up 7 bases and V 3 bases, and 5 bases lay outside the gene matches. The CDR3 has 13 amino acids. In the authors' methods: Amplification with reference gene primers provided the estimates of nucleated cell counts. Sequencing was performed with immunoSEQ multiplex PCR; in TCRdb, only in-frame clones are kept and a portion is missing. The V and J calls and clone size come from that table; D and trimming were worked out from the DNA. The table shows over 110,000 clones, with around 76% occurring only once. The clonotype was recovered from a man older than 75 with acute or convalescent COVID-19. The sequencing sample was made of peripheral blood. The J gene is TRBJ2-7, the V gene TRBV5-1, with TRBD1 matching 9 bases. The CDR3 coding sequence is TGCGCCAGCAGCTCCGGACAGGGGCGGGAGCAGTACTTC. Amino acid sequence: CASSSGQGREQYF.